The text below deals with one T cell receptor (beta chain). This sample is part of a study of blood T cells in healthy people across ages. The authors ran a second PCR of about 7 to 11 cycles using a sample-barcoded 5' primer and a J-beta primer mix. TCRdb reprocessed the 5' RACE reads via MiXCR and lists one record per CDR3 protein. The repertoire holds about 810,000 distinct CDR3 sequences, with roughly 34% as singletons. The length of the CDR3 is 14 residues. V shed 5 bases and J shed 5 bases, with 13 bases lying between them. The germline gives CDR1 SGHDN, CDR2 FVKESK. Sample: blood. The rearrangement joins TRBV14 to TRBJ2-1; no firm D call. This sequence originates from a man aged 18 to 30 in good health. CDR3 sequence reads: CASSFQRRNNEQFF. As DNA, the CDR3 is TGTGCCAGCAGCTTTCAACGGCGGAACAATGAGCAGTTCTTC.